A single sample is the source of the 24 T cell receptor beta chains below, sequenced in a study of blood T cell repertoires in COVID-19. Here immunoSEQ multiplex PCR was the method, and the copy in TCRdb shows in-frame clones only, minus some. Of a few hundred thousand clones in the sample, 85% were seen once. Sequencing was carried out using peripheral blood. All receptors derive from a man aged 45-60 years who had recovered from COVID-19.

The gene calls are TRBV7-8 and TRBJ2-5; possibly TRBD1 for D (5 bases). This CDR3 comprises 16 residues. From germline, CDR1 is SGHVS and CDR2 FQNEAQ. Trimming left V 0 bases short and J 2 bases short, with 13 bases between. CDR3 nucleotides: TGTGCCAGCAGCTTAGCGGGGCGGTACTCACAAGAGACCCAGTACTTC. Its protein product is CASSLAGRYSQETQYF.

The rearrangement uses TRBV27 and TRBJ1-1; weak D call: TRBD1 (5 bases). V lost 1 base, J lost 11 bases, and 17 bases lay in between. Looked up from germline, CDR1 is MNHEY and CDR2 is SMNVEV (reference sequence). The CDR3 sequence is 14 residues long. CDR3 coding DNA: TGTGCCAGCAGTTTATTGACGGGAGAGGGGAGCGCTTTCTTT. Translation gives CASSLLTGEGSAFF.

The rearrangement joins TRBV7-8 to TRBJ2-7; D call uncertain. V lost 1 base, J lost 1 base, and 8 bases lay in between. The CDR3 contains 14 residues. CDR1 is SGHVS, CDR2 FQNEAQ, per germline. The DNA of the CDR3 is TGTGCCAGCAGCTTAGATGGCGGTTCCTACGAGCAGTACTTC. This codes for CASSLDGGSYEQYF. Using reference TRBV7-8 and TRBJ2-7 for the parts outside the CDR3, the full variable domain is GAGVSQSPRYKVAKRGQDVALRCDPISGHVSLFWYQQALGQGPEFLTYFQNEAQLDKSGLPSDRFFAERPEGSVSTLKIQRTQQEDSAVYLCASSLDGGSYEQYFGPGTRLTVT.

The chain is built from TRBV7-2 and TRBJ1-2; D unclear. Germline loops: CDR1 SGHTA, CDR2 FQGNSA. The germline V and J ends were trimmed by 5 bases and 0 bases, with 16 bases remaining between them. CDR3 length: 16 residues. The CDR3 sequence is CASSPGGPQTNYGYTF. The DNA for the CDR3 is TGTGCCAGCAGCCCGGGAGGGCCCCAAACTAACTATGGCTACACCTTC.

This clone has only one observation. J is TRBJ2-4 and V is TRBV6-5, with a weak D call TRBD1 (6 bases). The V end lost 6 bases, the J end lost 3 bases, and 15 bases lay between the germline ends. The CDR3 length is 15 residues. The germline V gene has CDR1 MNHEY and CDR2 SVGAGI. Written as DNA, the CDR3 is TGTGCCAGCAGCCCCGCAGGGGTCGGCAAAAACATTCAGTACTTC. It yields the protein CASSPAGVGKNIQYF.

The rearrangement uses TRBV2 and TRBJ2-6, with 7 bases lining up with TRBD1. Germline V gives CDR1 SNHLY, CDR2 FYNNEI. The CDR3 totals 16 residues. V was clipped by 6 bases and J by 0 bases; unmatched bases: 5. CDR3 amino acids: CASSRDSSSGANVLTF. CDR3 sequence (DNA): TGTGCCAGCAGCCGGGACAGCAGCTCTGGGGCCAACGTCCTGACTTTC.

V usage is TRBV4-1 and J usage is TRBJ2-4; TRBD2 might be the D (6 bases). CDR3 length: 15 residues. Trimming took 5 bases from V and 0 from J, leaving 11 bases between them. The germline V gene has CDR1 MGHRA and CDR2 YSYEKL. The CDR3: CASSLMGLAKNIQYF. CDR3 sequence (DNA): TGCGCCAGCAGCTTAATGGGACTAGCCAAAAACATTCAGTACTTC.

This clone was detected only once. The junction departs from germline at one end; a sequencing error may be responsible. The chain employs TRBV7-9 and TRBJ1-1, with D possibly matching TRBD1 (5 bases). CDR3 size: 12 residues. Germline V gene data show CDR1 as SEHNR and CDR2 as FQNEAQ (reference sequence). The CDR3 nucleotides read TGTGCCAGCAGCCTGAGACCAGGGAGGTTCATCTTT. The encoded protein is CASSLRPGRFIF. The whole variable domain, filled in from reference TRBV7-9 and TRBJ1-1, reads DTGVSQNPRHKITKRGQNVTFRCDPISEHNRLYWYRQTLGQGPEFLTYFQNEAQLEKSRLLSDRFSAERPKGSFSTLEIQRTEQGDSAMYLCASSLRPGRFIFGQGTRLTVV.

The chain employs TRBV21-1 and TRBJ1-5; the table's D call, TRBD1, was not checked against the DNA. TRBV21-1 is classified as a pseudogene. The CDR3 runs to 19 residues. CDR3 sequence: CASSKASRTAKYSNQPQHF. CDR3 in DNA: TGTGCCAGCAGCAAAGCTTCCCGGACAGCGAAATATAGCAATCAGCCCCAGCATTTT.

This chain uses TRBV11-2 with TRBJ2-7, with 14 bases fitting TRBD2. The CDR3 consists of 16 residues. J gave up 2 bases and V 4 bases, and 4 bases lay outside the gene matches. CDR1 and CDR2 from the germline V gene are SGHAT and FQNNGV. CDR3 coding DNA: TGTGCCAGCAGCTCGAGACTAGCGGGAGGGCCCTACGAGCAGTACTTC. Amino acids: CASSSRLAGGPYEQYF.

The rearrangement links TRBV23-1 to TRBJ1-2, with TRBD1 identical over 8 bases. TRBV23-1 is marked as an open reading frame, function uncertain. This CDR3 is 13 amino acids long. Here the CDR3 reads CAPGQGCNYGYTF. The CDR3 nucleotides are TGCGCTCCCGGACAGGGTTGTAACTATGGCTACACCTTC.

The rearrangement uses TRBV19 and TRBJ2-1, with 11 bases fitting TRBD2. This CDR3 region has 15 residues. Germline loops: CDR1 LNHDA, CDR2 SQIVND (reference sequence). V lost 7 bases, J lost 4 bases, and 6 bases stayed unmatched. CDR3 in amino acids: CASTALAGAYNEQFF. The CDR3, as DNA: TGTGCCAGTACCGCACTAGCGGGAGCGTACAATGAGCAGTTCTTC.

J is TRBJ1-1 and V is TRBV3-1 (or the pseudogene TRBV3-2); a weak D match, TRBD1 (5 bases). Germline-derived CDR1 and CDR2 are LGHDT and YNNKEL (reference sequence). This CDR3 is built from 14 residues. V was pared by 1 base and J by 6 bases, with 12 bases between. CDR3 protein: CASSQAVQGPEAFF. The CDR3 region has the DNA TGTGCCAGCAGCCAAGCCGTGCAGGGCCCTGAAGCTTTCTTT.

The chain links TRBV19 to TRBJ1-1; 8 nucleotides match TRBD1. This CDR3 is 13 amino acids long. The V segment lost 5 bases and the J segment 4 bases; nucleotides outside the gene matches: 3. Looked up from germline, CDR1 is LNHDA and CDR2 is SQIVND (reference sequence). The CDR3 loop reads CASSLRGRTEAFF. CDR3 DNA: TGTGCCAGTAGTCTCAGGGGGCGCACTGAAGCTTTCTTT.

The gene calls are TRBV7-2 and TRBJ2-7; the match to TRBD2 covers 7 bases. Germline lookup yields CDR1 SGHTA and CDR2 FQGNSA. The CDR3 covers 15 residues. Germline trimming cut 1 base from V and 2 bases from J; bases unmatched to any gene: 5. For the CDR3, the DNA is TGTGCCAGCAGCTTAGGAGCTAGCGGAGCCTACGAGCAGTACTTC. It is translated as CASSLGASGAYEQYF.

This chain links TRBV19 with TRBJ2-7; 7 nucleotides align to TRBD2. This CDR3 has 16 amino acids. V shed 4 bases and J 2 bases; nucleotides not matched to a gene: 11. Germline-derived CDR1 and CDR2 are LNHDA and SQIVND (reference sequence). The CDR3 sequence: CASSTGGRREPYEQYF. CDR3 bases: TGTGCCAGTAGTACGGGAGGACGGAGGGAACCCTACGAGCAGTACTTC.

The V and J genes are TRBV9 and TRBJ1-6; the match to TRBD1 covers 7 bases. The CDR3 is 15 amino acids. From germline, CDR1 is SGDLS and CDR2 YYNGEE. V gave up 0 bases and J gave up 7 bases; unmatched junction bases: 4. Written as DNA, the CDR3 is TGTGCCAGCAGCGTAGCGGGACAGTTCAATTCACCCCTCCACTTT. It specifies CASSVAGQFNSPLHF. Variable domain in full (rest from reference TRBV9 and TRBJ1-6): DSGVTQTPKHLITATGQRVTLRCSPRSGDLSVYWYQQSLDQGLQFLIQYYNGEERAKGNILERFSAQQFPDLHSELNLSSLELGDSALYFCASSVAGQFNSPLHFGNGTRLTVT.

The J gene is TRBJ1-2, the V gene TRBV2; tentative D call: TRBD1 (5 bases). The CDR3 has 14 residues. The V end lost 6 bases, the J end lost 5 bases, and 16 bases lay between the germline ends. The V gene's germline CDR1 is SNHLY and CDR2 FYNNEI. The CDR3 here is CASRPRQPSYGYTF. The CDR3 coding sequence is TGTGCCAGCAGGCCCCGACAGCCCTCTTATGGCTACACCTTC.

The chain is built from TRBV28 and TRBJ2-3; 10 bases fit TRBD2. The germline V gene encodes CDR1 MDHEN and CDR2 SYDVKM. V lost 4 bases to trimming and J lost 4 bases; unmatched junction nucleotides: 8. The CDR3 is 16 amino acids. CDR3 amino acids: CASSSPGTSVADTQYF. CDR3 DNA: TGTGCCAGCAGTTCCCCCGGGACTAGCGTGGCAGATACGCAGTATTTT.

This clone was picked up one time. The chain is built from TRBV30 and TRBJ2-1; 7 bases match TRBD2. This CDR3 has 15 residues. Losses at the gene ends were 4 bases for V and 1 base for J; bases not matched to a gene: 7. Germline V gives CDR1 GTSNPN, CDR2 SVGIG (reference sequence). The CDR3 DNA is TGTGCCTGGAATTGGGCGGGAGCTTCCTACAATGAGCAGTTCTTC. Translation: CAWNWAGASYNEQFF.

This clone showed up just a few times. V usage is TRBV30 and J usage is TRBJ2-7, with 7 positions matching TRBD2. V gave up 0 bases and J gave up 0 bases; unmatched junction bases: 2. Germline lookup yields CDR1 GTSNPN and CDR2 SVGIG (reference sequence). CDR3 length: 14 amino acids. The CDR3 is CAWSVGGSSYEQYF. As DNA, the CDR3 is TGTGCCTGGAGTGTGGGCGGGAGCTCCTACGAGCAGTACTTC.

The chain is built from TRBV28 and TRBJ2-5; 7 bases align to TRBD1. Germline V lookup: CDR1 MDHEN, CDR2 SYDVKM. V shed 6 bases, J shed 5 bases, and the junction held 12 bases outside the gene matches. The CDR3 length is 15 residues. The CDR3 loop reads CASRRGRGSRETQYF. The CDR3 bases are TGTGCCAGCAGACGGGGCAGGGGGTCAAGGGAGACCCAGTACTTC.

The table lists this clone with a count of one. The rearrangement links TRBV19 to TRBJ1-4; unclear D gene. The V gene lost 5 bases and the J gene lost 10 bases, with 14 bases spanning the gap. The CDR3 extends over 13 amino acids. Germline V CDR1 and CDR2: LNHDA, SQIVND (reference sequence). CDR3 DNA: TGTGCCAGTAGTCTCGGAGGGTTCGGAAAACTGTTTTTT. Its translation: CASSLGGFGKLFF.

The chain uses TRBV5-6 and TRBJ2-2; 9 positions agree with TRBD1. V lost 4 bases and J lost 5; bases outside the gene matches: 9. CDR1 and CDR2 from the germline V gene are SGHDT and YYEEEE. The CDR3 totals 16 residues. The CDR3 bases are TGTGCCAGCAGCATATCCGGGACAGGGAGGACCGGGGAGCTGTTTTTT. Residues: CASSISGTGRTGELFF.